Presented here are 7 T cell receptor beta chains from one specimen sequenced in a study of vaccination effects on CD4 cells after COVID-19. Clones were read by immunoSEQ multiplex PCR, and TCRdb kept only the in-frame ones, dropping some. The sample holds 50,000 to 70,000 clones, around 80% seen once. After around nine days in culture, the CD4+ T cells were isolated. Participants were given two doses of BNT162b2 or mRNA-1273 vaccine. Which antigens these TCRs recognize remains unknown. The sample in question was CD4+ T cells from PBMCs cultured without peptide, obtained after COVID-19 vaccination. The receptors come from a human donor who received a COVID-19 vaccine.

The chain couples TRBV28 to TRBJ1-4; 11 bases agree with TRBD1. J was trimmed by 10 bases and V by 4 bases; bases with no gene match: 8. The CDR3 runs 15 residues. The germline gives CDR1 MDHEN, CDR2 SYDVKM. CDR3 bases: TGTGCCAGCAGTTCGCGGACAGGGGGCATTGTAAAACTGTTTTTT. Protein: CASSSRTGGIVKLFF.

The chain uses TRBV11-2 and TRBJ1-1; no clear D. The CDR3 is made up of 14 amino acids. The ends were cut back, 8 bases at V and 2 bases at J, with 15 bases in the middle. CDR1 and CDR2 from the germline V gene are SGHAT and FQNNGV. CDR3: CASSLGVFNTEAFF. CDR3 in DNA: TGTGCCAGCTCCTTGGGAGTATTCAACACTGAAGCTTTCTTT.

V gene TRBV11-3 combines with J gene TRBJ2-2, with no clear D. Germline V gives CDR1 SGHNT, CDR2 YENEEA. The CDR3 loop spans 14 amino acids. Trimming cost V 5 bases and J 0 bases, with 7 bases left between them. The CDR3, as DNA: TGTGCCAGCAGCCCAGGATCGAACACCGGGGAGCTGTTTTTT. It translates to CASSPGSNTGELFF.

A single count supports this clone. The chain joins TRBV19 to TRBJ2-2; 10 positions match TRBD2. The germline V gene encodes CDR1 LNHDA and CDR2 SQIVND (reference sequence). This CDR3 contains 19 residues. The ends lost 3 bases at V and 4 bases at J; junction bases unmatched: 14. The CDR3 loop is CASSILRSGGPRGTGELFF. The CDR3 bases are TGTGCCAGTAGTATCCTCCGTAGCGGGGGGCCCCGTGGCACCGGGGAGCTGTTTTTT. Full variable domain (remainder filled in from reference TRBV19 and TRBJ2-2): DGGITQSPKYLFRKEGQNVTLSCEQNLNHDAMYWYRQDPGQGLRLIYYSQIVNDFQKGDIAEGYSVSREKKESFPLTVTSAQKNPTAFYLCASSILRSGGPRGTGELFFGEGSRLTVL.

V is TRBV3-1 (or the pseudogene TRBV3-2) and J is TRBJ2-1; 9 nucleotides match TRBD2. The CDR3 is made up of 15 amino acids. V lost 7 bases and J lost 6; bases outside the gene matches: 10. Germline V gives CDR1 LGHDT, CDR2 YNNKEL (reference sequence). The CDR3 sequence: CASTGSGGRLNEQFF. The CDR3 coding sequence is TGTGCCAGCACCGGAAGCGGGGGGCGGCTCAATGAGCAGTTCTTC.

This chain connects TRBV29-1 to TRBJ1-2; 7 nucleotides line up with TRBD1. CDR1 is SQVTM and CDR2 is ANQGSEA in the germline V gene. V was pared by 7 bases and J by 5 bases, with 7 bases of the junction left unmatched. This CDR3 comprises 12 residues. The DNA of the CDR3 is TGCAGCGGCCGGACAGGAGGATATGGCTACACCTTC. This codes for CSGRTGGYGYTF.

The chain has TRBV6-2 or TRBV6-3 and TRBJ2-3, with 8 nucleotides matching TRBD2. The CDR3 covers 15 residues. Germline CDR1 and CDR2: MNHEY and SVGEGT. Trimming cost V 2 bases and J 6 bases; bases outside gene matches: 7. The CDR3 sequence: CASSYPGGATDTQYF. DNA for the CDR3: TGTGCCAGCAGTTACCCCGGGGGGGCAACGGATACGCAGTATTTT.